The T cell receptor (beta chain) under discussion was sequenced for a study of T cell responses to AZD1222 COVID-19 vaccine. Study-wide points: Breadth and depth of Spike-specific TCRs rose after two AZD1222 doses. Nearly half of unique spike-specific TCRs reportedly avoided B.1.351 and B.1.1.7 mutated regions. Among the donors, most were white British and more were female, and clonal diversity was possibly underestimated.

CDR1 MNHEY and CDR2 SVGEGT come from the germline V gene. This CDR3 is 16 amino acids long. Trimming stripped 2 bases from V and 9 bases from J, with 20 bases between. Assay: immunoSEQ multiplex PCR; the TCRdb copy retains only in-frame clones and omits some. The sample contains 54,000 or so clones, 70% to 90% of which appear only once. On this clone itself: Its antigen is not known.

The receptor comes from an adult in good health. The J gene is TRBJ2-1, the V gene TRBV6-2 or TRBV6-3; the D call may be TRBD1 or TRBD2 (6 bases each). Sequencing was performed on peripheral blood, taken on day 0 of AZD1222 vaccination. The CDR3 DNA follows: TGTGCCAGCAGTTACCCCTTGACTAGTGAGGGGGGTGAGCAGTTCTTC. Residues: CASSYPLTSEGGEQFF.